These 28 T cell receptor beta chains share one sample of origin, sequenced in a study of blood T cell repertoires in COVID-19. Measured with immunoSEQ multiplex PCR; TCRdb has only the in-frame clones, and not every one. The sample consists of about 220,000 clones, 80% of them appearing once. Input material: peripheral blood. All receptors derive from a woman aged 65 to 85 with acute or convalescent COVID-19.

This clone came up once. The chain recombines TRBV7-8 with TRBJ2-7; 8 bases are a match to TRBD2. V was clipped by 1 base and J by 7 bases; unmatched bases: 9. This CDR3 has 15 amino acids. Looked up from germline, CDR1 is SGHVS and CDR2 is FQNEAQ. The CDR3 nucleotides read TGTGCCAGCAGCTTAGTCAGGGGCGGGGGGCGAGAGCAGTACTTC. The encoded protein is CASSLVRGGGREQYF.

The chain recombines TRBV5-1 with TRBJ2-1; 7 bases match TRBD1. Germline V lookup: CDR1 SGHRS, CDR2 YFSETQ. The CDR3 contains 14 residues. With V trimmed by 0 bases and J by 8 bases, 5 bases remained unmatched. Written as DNA, the CDR3 is TGCGCCAGCAGCTTGGATGGACAGGCCCATGAGCAGTTCTTC. Its protein product is CASSLDGQAHEQFF.

J is TRBJ2-3 and V is TRBV12-1; the DNA was not compared with TRBD2, the D call given in the table. TRBV12-1 is an annotated pseudogene. This CDR3 is 19 amino acids long. The chain's CDR3 is CAGPSGGAFPRTFTDTQYF. DNA of the CDR3: TGTGCCGGACCTAGCGGGGGGGCCTTTCCCCGAACCTTCACAGATACGCAGTATTTT.

To note about this clone: This CDR3 is also generated by other DNA sequences in the sample. The J gene is TRBJ1-2, the V gene TRBV5-4; D unclear. CDR1 and CDR2 from the germline V gene are SGHNT and YYREEE (reference sequence). The CDR3 contains 13 residues. Trimming cost V 0 bases and J 1 base, with 4 bases left between them. The CDR3, as DNA: TGTGCCAGCAGCTTGGACAGTAACTATGGCTACACCTTC. Its protein is CASSLDSNYGYTF.

The chain is built from TRBV5-1 and TRBJ2-1; the D gene is possibly TRBD1 (6 bases). The CDR3 runs to 14 residues. Looked up from germline, CDR1 is SGHRS and CDR2 is YFSETQ. The ends were cut back, 1 base at V and 5 bases at J, with 10 bases in the middle. The DNA of the CDR3 is TGCGCCAGCAGCTTGCTCGGACAGAACAATGAGCAGTTCTTC. Its protein product is CASSLLGQNNEQFF.

V is TRBV19 and J is TRBJ1-1; possible D gene TRBD1, 6 bases. The CDR3 is 15 amino acids. V shed 6 bases and J shed 1 base, with 15 bases lying between them. The germline CDR1 and CDR2 sequences are LNHDA and SQIVND (reference sequence). CDR3 loop: CASRPPGAPNTEAFF. Here the CDR3 DNA reads TGTGCCAGTAGACCTCCAGGGGCTCCGAACACTGAAGCTTTCTTT. Filled out from reference TRBV19 and TRBJ1-1, the complete variable domain reads DGGITQSPKYLFRKEGQNVTLSCEQNLNHDAMYWYRQDPGQGLRLIYYSQIVNDFQKGDIAEGYSVSREKKESFPLTVTSAQKNPTAFYLCASRPPGAPNTEAFFGQGTRLTVV.

CDR3 in DNA: TGCAGCGTTGGGGGACAGGGAAACTACAATGAGCAGTTCTTC. It is translated as CSVGGQGNYNEQFF. The chain couples TRBV29-1 to TRBJ2-1; 9 bases align to TRBD1. J gave up 3 bases and V 4 bases, and 4 bases lay outside the gene matches. The germline V gene encodes CDR1 SQVTM and CDR2 ANQGSEA. This CDR3 has 14 amino acids.

The chain links TRBV24-1 to TRBJ2-5; 8 nucleotides line up with TRBD1. Germline CDR1 is KGHDR and CDR2 is SFDVKD. The V and J ends lost 3 bases and 1 base, in that order; junction bases with no gene match: 6. This CDR3 region has 16 residues. CDR3 coding DNA: TGTGCCACCAGTGATGTCGGGACAGGACTCCAAGAGACCCAGTACTTC. Translated: CATSDVGTGLQETQYF.

This rearrangement joins TRBV7-2 to TRBJ2-1; 10 bases match TRBD2. The trim removed 3 bases at V and 7 bases at J, leaving 6 bases unmatched. The CDR3 is 15 amino acids. CDR1 is SGHTA and CDR2 is FQGNSA in the germline V gene. Here the CDR3 reads CASSFPAGGPNEQFF. CDR3 DNA: TGTGCCAGCAGCTTTCCAGCGGGGGGGCCAAATGAGCAGTTCTTC.

The V gene is TRBV5-6, the J gene TRBJ2-5, with a weak D call TRBD1 (6 bases). The germline V gene encodes CDR1 SGHDT and CDR2 YYEEEE. The CDR3 has 15 amino acids. Trimming took off 4 bases at V and 2 bases at J, with 15 bases between the two ends. Here the CDR3 reads CASSQTGPTQETQYF. For the CDR3, the DNA is TGTGCCAGCAGCCAAACAGGGCCTACGCAAGAGACCCAGTACTTC.

The chain carries TRBV14 and TRBJ2-5; 10 nucleotides agree with TRBD1. The CDR3 is made up of 15 amino acids. Per germline, CDR1 SGHDN and CDR2 FVKESK. The V gene end was trimmed by 10 bases and the J gene end by 0 bases; junction bases not matched to a gene: 8. The CDR3 region is CAKPGGTGDQETQYF. The CDR3 region has the DNA TGTGCCAAGCCCGGGGGGACAGGGGACCAAGAGACCCAGTACTTC.

J is TRBJ2-5 and V is TRBV18; D call uncertain. CDR1 and CDR2 from the germline V gene are KGHSH and LQKENI. Trimming cost V 2 bases and J 1 base, with 8 bases left between them. The CDR3 runs to 14 residues. CDR3 DNA: TGTGCCAGCTCACCAACAAACACCCAAGAGACCCAGTACTTC. It specifies CASSPTNTQETQYF.

CDR3 residues: CASSTRLGVQFF. The CDR3 region has the DNA TGTGCCAGCAGCACCCGCCTAGGGGTGCAGTTCTTC. J is TRBJ2-1 and V is TRBV7-2; possible D gene TRBD1, 5 bases. Germline CDR1 reads SGHTA; CDR2 reads FQGNSA. The V gene lost 5 bases and the J gene lost 12 bases, with 14 bases spanning the gap. This CDR3 has 12 amino acids.

The chain carries TRBV11-2 and TRBJ2-1, with a weak D call TRBD2 (6 bases). Germline V gives CDR1 SGHAT, CDR2 FQNNGV. Trimming removed 3 bases from V and 8 bases from J, with 20 bases in between. CDR3 length: 16 residues. The CDR3 DNA reads TGTGCCAGCAGCTTTTATTGGGAGAGCGGAGGGGATGAGCAGTTCTTC. This encodes CASSFYWESGGDEQFF.

The count of this clone is one. This chain links TRBV30 with TRBJ2-3, with D unclear. The V end lost 1 base, the J end lost 2 bases, and 7 bases lay between the germline ends. The CDR3 sequence is 13 residues long. Germline CDR1 is GTSNPN and CDR2 is SVGIG (reference sequence). The CDR3 protein is CAWSEYITDTQYF. The CDR3 nucleotides are TGTGCCTGGAGTGAATACATCACAGATACGCAGTATTTT. The variable domain in full, completed from reference TRBV30 and TRBJ2-3, reads SQTIHQWPATLVQPVGSPLSLECTVEGTSNPNLYWYRQAAGRGLQLLFYSVGIGQISSEVPQNLSASRPQDRQFILSSKKLLLSDSGFYLCAWSEYITDTQYFGPGTRLTVL.

CDR3 sequence (DNA): TGCGCCAGCAGCTCGGGCGACAGGGGAGGGTTCAGGTACTTC. Translating gives CASSSGDRGGFRYF. The chain combines TRBV5-1 with TRBJ2-7, with TRBD1 as a possible D gene (8 bases). The CDR3 is 14 residues long. V was clipped by 3 bases and J by 12 bases, with 22 bases between them. The V gene's germline CDR1 is SGHRS and CDR2 YFSETQ. Variable domain in full (rest from reference TRBV5-1 and TRBJ2-7): KAGVTQTPRYLIKTRGQQVTLSCSPISGHRSVSWYQQTPGQGLQFLFEYFSETQRNKGNFPGRFSGRQFSNSRSEMNVSTLELGDSALYLCASSSGDRGGFRYFGPGTRLTVT.

The chain couples TRBV5-1 to TRBJ2-7; 9 bases fit TRBD1. The CDR3 is 16 residues long. CDR1 and CDR2 (germline): SGHRS, YFSETQ. V shed 0 bases and J 2 bases; nucleotides not matched to a gene: 6. This CDR3 is CASSLAPDRGAYEQYF. The DNA of the CDR3 is TGCGCCAGCAGCTTGGCGCCGGACAGGGGAGCCTACGAGCAGTACTTC.

J is TRBJ2-7 and V is TRBV6-5, with D perhaps TRBD1 (5 bases). The CDR3 extends over 14 amino acids. V lost 8 bases, J lost 3 bases, and 17 bases lay in between. The germline gives CDR1 MNHEY, CDR2 SVGAGI. CDR3 amino acids: CASAPSGSVYEQYF. The CDR3 nucleotides read TGTGCCAGCGCCCCCTCAGGGTCCGTCTACGAGCAGTACTTC.

CDR3 sequence reads: CASSPGTGTYEQYF. In DNA form, the CDR3 reads TGCGCCAGCAGCCCGGGGACAGGGACCTACGAGCAGTACTTC. The chain recombines TRBV4-1 with TRBJ2-7; 9 positions match TRBD1. Germline V CDR1 and CDR2: MGHRA, YSYEKL. Trimming cost V 4 bases and J 2 bases; bases outside gene matches: 3. CDR3 length: 14 residues.

In this sample, this clone turned up once. The V gene is TRBV27, the J gene TRBJ2-1; 11 bases are shared with TRBD2. This CDR3 has 14 amino acids. J lost 9 bases, V lost 7 bases, and 8 bases had no gene match. The germline V gene encodes CDR1 MNHEY and CDR2 SMNVEV (reference sequence). CDR3 amino acids: CASNVAGGLIEQFF. CDR3 nucleotides: TGTGCCAGCAACGTAGCGGGGGGGCTAATTGAGCAGTTCTTC.

The chain employs TRBV5-1 and TRBJ2-7; tentative D call: TRBD2 (5 bases). The CDR3 has 14 amino acids. Germline V gene sequence: CDR1 SGHRS, CDR2 YFSETQ. Trimming cost V 0 bases and J 2 bases, with 9 bases left between them. DNA for the CDR3: TGCGCCAGCAGCTTGGCCCCCGGGACCTACGAGCAGTACTTC. This encodes CASSLAPGTYEQYF.

The V gene is TRBV9, the J gene TRBJ2-1; TRBD1 aligns across 7 bases. Germline CDR1 is SGDLS and CDR2 is YYNGEE. With 0 bases clipped from V and 9 bases from J, the junction kept 6 bases outside the gene matches. The CDR3 totals 14 residues. Written as DNA, the CDR3 is TGTGCCAGCAGCGTAGAGGGGGCGTATGGTGAGCAGTTCTTC. It translates to CASSVEGAYGEQFF.

The J gene is TRBJ1-3, the V gene TRBV30, with a tentative D call TRBD1 (5 bases). The CDR3 has 14 amino acids. CDR1 GTSNPN and CDR2 SVGIG come from the germline V gene (reference sequence). Trimming removed 3 bases from V and 4 bases from J, with 13 bases in between. CDR3 sequence (DNA): TGTGCCTGGAGGGAAACAGGCGCCGGAAACACCATATATTTT. Residues: CAWRETGAGNTIYF.

The chain is built from TRBV6-6 and TRBJ1-6; possibly TRBD1 for D (6 bases). The CDR3 is 14 residues long. Germline CDR1 MNHNY, CDR2 SVGAGI (reference sequence). Trimming shortened V by 6 bases and J by 9 bases, and 15 bases separated the two germline ends. The CDR3 DNA reads TGTGCCAGCAGCAGCGGGACAAGAGGTTCACCCCTCCACTTT. This encodes CASSSGTRGSPLHF.

V is TRBV19 and J is TRBJ2-4; 12 positions match TRBD2. The length of the CDR3 is 18 residues. In germline, CDR1 is LNHDA, CDR2 SQIVND (reference sequence). V lost 4 bases, J lost 0 bases, and 7 bases stayed unmatched. CDR3 coding DNA: TGTGCCAGTAGTAGAGCTAGCGGGGGGGACCTAGCCAAAAACATTCAGTACTTC. It is translated as CASSRASGGDLAKNIQYF.

This clone was observed at least ten times. The CDR3 region is CASSSGDTGNTIYF. CDR3 nucleotides: TGTGCCAGCAGTTCGGGGGATACTGGAAACACCATATATTTT. This chain uses TRBV6-5 with TRBJ1-3; possible D gene TRBD1, 5 bases. CDR1 is MNHEY, CDR2 SVGAGI, per germline. Trimming cost V 4 bases and J 2 bases, with 9 bases left between them. This CDR3 spans 14 amino acids.

This clone has only a few counts. The chain joins TRBV20-1 to TRBJ2-7; 8 bases align to TRBD1. The CDR3 is made up of 11 amino acids. Trimming cost V 5 bases and J 6 bases; bases outside gene matches: 3. Per germline, CDR1 DFQATT and CDR2 SNEGSKA (reference sequence). CDR3 bases: TGCAGTGCTTATGACAGGGGCGAGCAGTACTTC. It is translated as CSAYDRGEQYF.

This clone has just a few counts. The chain is built from TRBV6-2 or TRBV6-3 and TRBJ2-5; possibly TRBD1 for D (6 bases). CDR1 is MNHEY, CDR2 SVGEGT, per germline. The CDR3 is 11 amino acids. Trimming left V 5 bases short and J 10 bases short, with 11 bases between. CDR3 nucleotides: TGTGCCAGCAGTGTACAAGGGGGCCAGTACTTC. Translated, it gives CASSVQGGQYF.